Below, 17 T cell receptor beta chains from the same sample are listed, as sequenced in a study of human T cells and chemical hapten exposure (dated by TCRdb to the early 2020s). Libraries were made using RACE. Reads for this sample came from a NextSeq 500. The public reads were run again by TCRdb, first through fastp at Q25 and then through MiXCR, and only productive beta chains were kept. Rows matching on CDR3 protein sequence are summarized as one entry with the most common DNA and genes. The sample table shows about 380,000 distinct CDR3 sequences, and roughly 4.6% are seen once. The biggest ten clones account for around 2.6% of the sample. The sample's time point, from its label and the paper: pre-sensitization, week 0. In light of the paper, this sample's treatment or condition label describes: therapeutic diphenylcyclopropenone sensitization with weekly scalp DPC. The sample here was whole blood, taken in connection with sensitization to the hapten diphenylcyclopropenone (DPC). These receptors all stem from a woman aged 50 to 65 with alopecia areata. Some clones in this sample may be carry-over from other donors' samples.

A few counts support this clonotype. The rearrangement uses TRBV12-3 or TRBV12-4 and TRBJ2-5, with TRBD2 identical over 13 bases. CDR3 size: 15 residues. V was clipped by 4 bases and J by 5 bases; unmatched bases: 4. The DNA for the CDR3 is TGTGCCAGCAGTTACGGACTAGCGGGAGTCGAGACCCAGTACTTC. The encoded protein is CASSYGLAGVETQYF.

This clonotype came up a few times. The chain employs TRBV29-1 and TRBJ1-1; 9 bases match TRBD1. The CDR3 is made up of 14 amino acids. With V trimmed by 2 bases and J by 3 bases, 4 bases remained unmatched. Germline lookup yields CDR1 SQVTM and CDR2 ANQGSEA. The CDR3 sequence: CSVEMTGGDTEAFF. The CDR3 bases are TGCAGCGTTGAAATGACAGGGGGGGACACTGAAGCTTTCTTT.

There are a few counts of this clonotype. The rearrangement joins TRBV7-6 to TRBJ2-3, with a weak D call TRBD2 (6 bases). V lost 5 bases and J lost 5, with 14 bases in between. Germline V lookup: CDR1 SGHVS, CDR2 FNYEAQ. CDR3 size: 14 residues. The CDR3 here is CASSQRAGLDTQYF. As DNA, the CDR3 is TGTGCCAGCAGCCAGAGAGCGGGTCTAGATACGCAGTATTTT.

This clonotype came up many times. The gene calls are TRBV2 and TRBJ2-3; D is possibly TRBD1 (6 bases). The CDR3 totals 14 residues. Trimming stripped 4 bases from V and 2 bases from J, with 10 bases between. Germline V gives CDR1 SNHLY, CDR2 FYNNEI. For the CDR3, the DNA is TGTGCCAGCAGTGTGGCAGGGGCCACAGATACGCAGTATTTT. It codes for CASSVAGATDTQYF.

This clonotype was picked up a small number of times. The CDR3 coding sequence is TGCGCCAGCAGCCAAGATATCGGGACTAGCGGGAGGTCCCACACCGGGGAGCTGTTTTTT. It yields the protein CASSQDIGTSGRSHTGELFF. The rearrangement joins TRBV4-3 to TRBJ2-2; 15 nucleotides line up with TRBD2. V lost 0 bases and J lost 3; bases outside the gene matches: 8. This CDR3 is 20 amino acids long. CDR1 is LGHNA and CDR2 is YSLEER in the germline V gene.

In nucleotides, the CDR3 is TGCGCCAGCAGCTTGGACGGGGGCGAGCAGTACTTC. The encoded protein is CASSLDGGEQYF. This chain joins TRBV5-1 and TRBJ2-7; the D gene is possibly TRBD2 (6 bases). The CDR3 is 12 residues long. Germline CDR1 is SGHRS and CDR2 is YFSETQ. Trimming stripped 0 bases from V and 6 bases from J, with 7 bases between. Using reference TRBV5-1 and TRBJ2-7 for the parts outside the CDR3, the full variable domain is KAGVTQTPRYLIKTRGQQVTLSCSPISGHRSVSWYQQTPGQGLQFLFEYFSETQRNKGNFPGRFSGRQFSNSRSEMNVSTLELGDSALYLCASSLDGGEQYFGPGTRLTVT.

Ten or more counts support this clonotype. The chain employs TRBV11-2 and TRBJ2-6, with D hard to call. The ends were cut back, 1 base at V and 1 base at J, with 14 bases in the middle. This CDR3 has 18 amino acids. CDR1 is SGHAT and CDR2 is FQNNGV in the germline V gene. The CDR3 bases are TGTGCCAGCAGCTTAGGTGTGCCAGACGGTTCTGGGGCCAACGTCCTGACTTTC. It codes for CASSLGVPDGSGANVLTF.

This clonotype was found a few times. In DNA form, the CDR3 reads TGCAGTGCTAGAAAACAGCGTTTGGGCACTGAAGCTTTCTTT. It encodes CSARKQRLGTEAFF. This chain joins TRBV20-1 and TRBJ1-1; no definite D call. The V end lost 2 bases, the J end lost 4 bases, and 14 bases lay between the germline ends. This CDR3 has 14 residues. Germline loops: CDR1 DFQATT, CDR2 SNEGSKA (reference sequence).

The genes are TRBV11-2 and TRBJ2-1; TRBD2 aligns across 9 bases. The CDR3 consists of 14 residues. The germline V gene has CDR1 SGHAT and CDR2 FQNNGV. V lost 2 bases and J lost 7; bases outside the gene matches: 3. The CDR3: CASSLFSGRNEQFF. The DNA for the CDR3 is TGTGCCAGCAGCTTATTCAGCGGGAGGAATGAGCAGTTCTTC. Supplemented by reference TRBV11-2 and TRBJ2-1, the full variable domain reads EAGVAQSPRYKIIEKRQSVAFWCNPISGHATLYWYQQILGQGPKLLIQFQNNGVVDDSQLPKDRFSAERLKGVDSTLKIQPAKLEDSAVYLCASSLFSGRNEQFFGPGTRLTVL.

This clonotype was recorded at least ten times. V and J are TRBV14 and TRBJ1-2, with 7 bases identical to TRBD1. V dropped 2 bases and J dropped 6; count of bases not matched to a gene: 0. The germline V gene encodes CDR1 SGHDN and CDR2 FVKESK. The CDR3 is made up of 12 amino acids. The DNA for the CDR3 is TGTGCCAGCAGCCAACAGGGGGATGGCTACACCTTC. Its translation: CASSQQGDGYTF.

This clonotype was counted many times. The genes are TRBV5-6 and TRBJ1-2, with D possibly being TRBD1 (6 bases). The CDR3 consists of 15 residues. Trimming stripped 2 bases from V and 2 bases from J, with 13 bases between. The germline V gene encodes CDR1 SGHDT and CDR2 YYEEEE. CDR3 sequence (DNA): TGTGCCAGCAGCTTATCTGGGACAACCAACTATGGCTACACCTTC. Amino acid sequence: CASSLSGTTNYGYTF.

This clonotype was seen a handful of times. V is TRBV16 and J is TRBJ1-5; the D is unclear. CDR1 is KGHSY and CDR2 is FQNENV in the germline V gene. The CDR3 loop spans 13 amino acids. Deletions cut 8 bases from V and 4 bases from J, with 12 bases between. CDR3 sequence: CASRWDLNQPQHF. In nucleotides, the CDR3 is TGTGCCAGCCGATGGGATTTGAATCAGCCCCAGCATTTT.

This clonotype appeared a few times. The chain employs TRBV20-1 and TRBJ1-2; 7 positions agree with TRBD1. The ends lost 8 bases at V and 4 bases at J; junction bases unmatched: 10. CDR1 and CDR2 (germline): DFQATT, SNEGSKA (reference sequence). The CDR3 consists of 13 residues. The CDR3 DNA reads TGCAGTACTCAGGGGGGGCAGACCTATGGCTACACCTTC. Its protein is CSTQGGQTYGYTF.

This clonotype was found many times. V is TRBV28 and J is TRBJ2-5, with D possibly matching TRBD2 (6 bases). CDR1 is MDHEN, CDR2 SYDVKM, per germline. The CDR3 runs to 15 residues. V was trimmed by 4 bases and J by 2 bases, leaving 14 bases between them. The CDR3 DNA is TGTGCCAGCAGTTCCCCTGGGGGACTTCAAGAGACCCAGTACTTC. Translating gives CASSSPGGLQETQYF. The variable domain in full, completed from reference TRBV28 and TRBJ2-5, reads DVKVTQSSRYLVKRTGEKVFLECVQDMDHENMFWYRQDPGLGLRLIYFSYDVKMKEKGDIPEGYSVSREKKERFSLILESASTNQTSMYLCASSSPGGLQETQYFGPGTRLLVL.

This clonotype was detected many times. The chain is built from TRBV4-3 and TRBJ2-4; the D gene is possibly TRBD1 (6 bases). The CDR3 runs 17 residues. Germline CDR1 reads LGHNA; CDR2 reads YSLEER. The V end was cut by 3 bases, the J end by 0 bases, with 15 bases between. DNA of the CDR3: TGCGCCAGCAGCCAGGGGGACACTCCACTAGCCAAAAACATTCAGTACTTC. It specifies CASSQGDTPLAKNIQYF.

This clonotype appeared many times. The chain recombines TRBV10-3 with TRBJ1-5; D call uncertain. Trimming took 2 bases from V and 5 from J, leaving 7 bases between them. CDR1 ENHRY and CDR2 SYGVKD come from the germline V gene. This CDR3 is built from 13 residues. Written as DNA, the CDR3 is TGTGCCATCAGTGAGAGCCGTGATCAGCCCCAGCATTTT. Encoded protein: CAISESRDQPQHF.

This clonotype was seen many times. The chain joins TRBV5-1 to TRBJ2-1, with 10 bases matching TRBD1. CDR3 size: 16 residues. Trimming removed 1 base from V and 2 bases from J; junction bases left unmatched: 3. Germline CDR1 is SGHRS and CDR2 is YFSETQ. The CDR3 DNA reads as TGCGCCAGCAGCTTGTTAGGACAGGGGGCCTACAATGAGCAGTTCTTC. Translated, it gives CASSLLGQGAYNEQFF.